These 24 T cell receptor beta chains were sequenced from one sample in a study of cytomegalovirus exposure and HLA in healthy donors. The study ran its PCR with 60 Vbeta and 13 Jbeta primers. Assay used: immunoSEQ multiplex PCR; TCRdb lists only in-frame clones, some missing. The table includes about 100,000 clones, about 75% detected once. Sequences were obtained from PBMCs. Receptors originate from a male donor in good health and CMV-seropositive.

The rearrangement uses TRBV19 and TRBJ1-5; the D gene is possibly TRBD1 (5 bases). V was clipped by 0 bases and J by 0 bases, with 9 bases between them. Germline V gene data show CDR1 as LNHDA and CDR2 as SQIVND (reference sequence). The CDR3 runs 16 residues. CDR3 DNA sequence: TGTGCCAGTAGTATAGATGAGGGACTTAGCAATCAGCCCCAGCATTTT. It codes for CASSIDEGLSNQPQHF.

This clone appeared a single time. The rearrangement links TRBV19 to TRBJ1-1; 10 bases match TRBD1. The CDR3 loop spans 14 amino acids. The V gene end was trimmed by 5 bases and the J gene end by 1 base; junction bases not matched to a gene: 1. CDR1 is LNHDA and CDR2 is SQIVND in the germline V gene (reference sequence). CDR3 coding DNA: TGTGCCAGTAGTCGGGACAGGGGGAACACTGAAGCTTTCTTT. Its protein product is CASSRDRGNTEAFF.

The chain recombines TRBV6-6 with TRBJ1-2; D gene unclear. V dropped 0 bases and J dropped 4 bases, with 12 bases sitting between them. CDR1 and CDR2 (germline): MNHNY, SVGAGI (reference sequence). There are 15 residues in the CDR3. The CDR3 region has the DNA TGTGCCAGCAGTTACTCGAACCAAGTCGGCTATGGCTACACCTTC. It is translated as CASSYSNQVGYGYTF.

This clone was picked up a small number of times. The rearrangement links TRBV11-3 to TRBJ2-7; 10 bases align to TRBD2. From germline, CDR1 is SGHNT and CDR2 YENEEA. This CDR3 contains 15 residues. V shed 5 bases, J shed 0 bases, and the junction held 4 bases outside the gene matches. The CDR3 coding sequence is TGTGCCAGCAGCGAGAGCGGGGGGGACTCCTACGAGCAGTACTTC. This encodes CASSESGGDSYEQYF. Full variable domain (remainder filled in from reference TRBV11-3 and TRBJ2-7): EAGVVQSPRYKIIEKKQPVAFWCNPISGHNTLYWYLQNLGQGPELLIRYENEEAVDDSQLPKDRFSAERLKGVDSTLKIQPAELGDSAVYLCASSESGGDSYEQYFGPGTRLTVT.

J is TRBJ2-7 and V is TRBV10-3, with TRBD1 matching over 9 bases. Looked up from germline, CDR1 is ENHRY and CDR2 is SYGVKD. The CDR3 totals 15 residues. The trim removed 7 bases at V and 2 bases at J, leaving 9 bases unmatched. The CDR3 loop reads CAINPGQGEPYEQYF. CDR3 in DNA: TGTGCCATCAACCCGGGACAGGGCGAACCCTACGAGCAGTACTTC.

The chain links TRBV6-1 to TRBJ2-7; D might be TRBD1 (5 bases). The V gene's germline CDR1 is MNHNS and CDR2 SASEGT. Trimming removed 2 bases from V and 3 bases from J, with 14 bases in between. The CDR3 runs to 15 residues. The chain's CDR3 is CASSERQTANYEQYF. In nucleotides, the CDR3 is TGTGCCAGCAGTGAACGACAGACAGCGAACTACGAGCAGTACTTC.

CDR3 amino acids: CASSDPRQGFRGRYGYTF. For the CDR3, the DNA is TGTGCCAGCAGTGATCCTCGACAGGGATTTAGGGGACGCTATGGCTACACCTTC. The chain carries TRBV6-1 and TRBJ1-2, with 7 nucleotides matching TRBD1. Germline CDR1 MNHNS, CDR2 SASEGT. The ends lost 3 bases at V and 4 bases at J; junction bases unmatched: 17. CDR3 length equals 18 residues.

The rearrangement uses TRBV5-5 and TRBJ2-2; D might be TRBD1 (6 bases). CDR1 and CDR2 from the germline V gene are SGHKS and YYEKEE (reference sequence). The CDR3 runs to 15 residues. Trimming shortened V by 0 bases and J by 1 base, and 7 bases separated the two germline ends. CDR3 loop: CASSLGDKNTGELFF. CDR3 DNA sequence: TGTGCCAGCAGCTTGGGGGACAAGAACACCGGGGAGCTGTTTTTT.

This chain joins TRBV30 and TRBJ1-4; D possibly corresponds to TRBD1 (6 bases). Germline loops: CDR1 GTSNPN, CDR2 SVGIG (reference sequence). The CDR3 loop spans 14 amino acids. V shed 4 bases and J shed 7 bases, with 16 bases lying between them. This CDR3 is CAWTGGGGGEKLFF. The CDR3 DNA sequence: TGTGCCTGGACGGGCGGGGGGGGCGGTGAAAAACTGTTTTTT.

The chain employs TRBV4-3 and TRBJ2-5; D possibly corresponds to TRBD2 (5 bases). CDR1 LGHNA and CDR2 YSLEER come from the germline V gene. The CDR3 covers 15 residues. V lost 0 bases, J lost 4 bases, and 12 bases lay in between. The CDR3 spells CASSQDLRRGETQYF. The CDR3 DNA sequence: TGCGCCAGCAGCCAAGATCTCCGTCGGGGAGAGACCCAGTACTTC.

The sample holds a few counts of this clone. The chain recombines TRBV5-1 with TRBJ2-2; D is perhaps TRBD1 (6 bases). Germline CDR1 and CDR2: SGHRS and YFSETQ. There are 15 residues in the CDR3. V was pared by 3 bases and J by 4 bases, with 13 bases between. CDR3 sequence (DNA): TGCGCCAGCAGCTCGCCACAGGGAGCCACCGGGGAGCTGTTTTTT. This encodes CASSSPQGATGELFF.

This clone was detected only once. The J gene is TRBJ2-4, the V gene TRBV14; 8 bases agree with TRBD1. The J segment lost 0 bases and the V segment lost 1 base, leaving 2 bases of the junction unmatched. Germline V gene lookup returns CDR1 SGHDN and CDR2 FVKESK. The CDR3 is 16 amino acids. CDR3 DNA sequence: TGTGCCAGCAGCCAAGCAGGGGGCCCAGCCAAAAACATTCAGTACTTC. Its translation is CASSQAGGPAKNIQYF.

The gene calls are TRBV5-1 and TRBJ2-2, with D possibly TRBD2 on 5 matching bases. Germline V lookup: CDR1 SGHRS, CDR2 YFSETQ. The CDR3 covers 15 residues. The V and J ends lost 0 bases and 2 bases respectively, with 8 bases between them. The DNA for the CDR3 is TGCGCCAGCAGCTTGGCTACGGGAAACACCGGGGAGCTGTTTTTT. This gives the protein CASSLATGNTGELFF.

This chain connects TRBV2 to TRBJ1-1; D unresolved. There are 13 residues in the CDR3. CDR1 SNHLY and CDR2 FYNNEI come from the germline V gene. The germline V and J ends were trimmed by 4 bases and 3 bases, with 9 bases remaining between them. The CDR3 coding sequence is TGTGCCAGCAGTGTCGGGTTTGACACTGAAGCTTTCTTT. Translation: CASSVGFDTEAFF.

V and J are TRBV5-6 and TRBJ1-2; D ambiguous. V shed 4 bases and J shed 1 base, with 11 bases lying between them. Germline V lookup: CDR1 SGHDT, CDR2 YYEEEE. The CDR3 consists of 14 residues. Written as DNA, the CDR3 is TGTGCCAGCAGCGCCGGCGGAAGTAACTATGGCTACACCTTC. Translated: CASSAGGSNYGYTF.

The chain links TRBV7-2 to TRBJ1-6; TRBD1 might be the D (5 bases). The germline V gene encodes CDR1 SGHTA and CDR2 FQGNSA. Trimming removed 7 bases at V and 6 bases at J, with 10 bases between. The CDR3 loop spans 13 amino acids. CDR3 nucleotides: TGTGCCAGCAAAGGGGTGATTAATTCACCCCTCCACTTT. This encodes CASKGVINSPLHF.

The chain couples TRBV5-4 to TRBJ2-7; the D is unclear. This CDR3 spans 13 amino acids. In germline, CDR1 is SGHNT, CDR2 YYREEE (reference sequence). V lost 2 bases, J lost 3 bases, and 9 bases lay in between. CDR3 sequence reads: CASSLVGLYEQYF. CDR3 in DNA: TGTGCCAGCAGCTTAGTTGGCCTCTACGAGCAGTACTTC.

The V call is TRBV7-9, the J call TRBJ2-3; 9 bases line up with TRBD1. Germline V gene lookup returns CDR1 SEHNR and CDR2 FQNEAQ (reference sequence). There are 17 residues in the CDR3. V shed 7 bases and J 14 bases; nucleotides not matched to a gene: 25. CDR3 region: CASNQGSVGTGRGGRYF. The CDR3 region has the DNA TGTGCCAGCAACCAGGGAAGTGTGGGGACAGGGCGCGGTGGTCGGTATTTT. The full variable domain, with the rest looked up from reference TRBV7-9 and TRBJ2-3, is DTGVSQNPRHKITKRGQNVTFRCDPISEHNRLYWYRQTLGQGPEFLTYFQNEAQLEKSRLLSDRFSAERPKGSFSTLEIQRTEQGDSAMYLCASNQGSVGTGRGGRYFGPGTRLTVL.

The chain is built from TRBV27 and TRBJ2-7; D is perhaps TRBD1 (5 bases). CDR3 length equals 13 residues. Trimming left V 5 bases short and J 4 bases short, with 12 bases between. Germline V gene data show CDR1 as MNHEY and CDR2 as SMNVEV (reference sequence). As DNA, the CDR3 is TGTGCCAGCAGTCCGTCCTCAGGGTACGAGCAGTACTTC. The encoded protein is CASSPSSGYEQYF.

Turning to this clone: Relative to the germline gene, one junction end is altered; a read error may explain this. The chain combines TRBV7-6 with TRBJ2-4, with TRBD1 matching over 7 bases. This CDR3 is built from 12 residues. Looked up from germline, CDR1 is SGHVS and CDR2 is FNYEAQ. The CDR3 sequence: CASSRHTGDLHF. The CDR3 coding sequence is TGTGCCAGCAGTAGACATACAGGGGATCTACACTTC.

This clone appeared a few times. The chain couples TRBV18 to TRBJ2-7; 9 bases are a match to TRBD1. The CDR3 spans 14 residues. CDR1 KGHSH and CDR2 LQKENI come from the germline V gene. The V gene end was trimmed by 4 bases and the J gene end by 2 bases; junction bases not matched to a gene: 3. The CDR3 region has the DNA TGTGCCAGCTCACTCCGGGACAGGGCCTACGAGCAGTACTTC. It encodes CASSLRDRAYEQYF.

The sample holds a few counts of this clone. The chain joins TRBV7-2 to TRBJ1-5; 9 bases align to TRBD1. In germline, CDR1 is SGHTA, CDR2 FQGNSA. J was trimmed by 2 bases and V by 5 bases; bases with no gene match: 7. CDR3 length equals 16 residues. The CDR3 nucleotides read TGTGCCAGCAGCAAAACAGGGGGCGCGGGCAATCAGCCCCAGCATTTT. Protein product: CASSKTGGAGNQPQHF.

This clone was observed once. The chain joins TRBV7-2 to TRBJ2-7; maybe TRBD1 (6 bases). In germline, CDR1 is SGHTA, CDR2 FQGNSA. Trimming cost V 8 bases and J 1 base, with 15 bases left between them. The length of the CDR3 is 14 residues. The CDR3 spells CASGIQGGSYEQYF. CDR3 in DNA: TGTGCCAGCGGCATACAGGGTGGGTCCTACGAGCAGTACTTC.

This chain connects TRBV7-2 to TRBJ1-4; 8 bases align to TRBD1. This CDR3 is 16 amino acids long. Germline V gene lookup returns CDR1 SGHTA and CDR2 FQGNSA. V shed 3 bases, J shed 8 bases, and the junction held 11 bases outside the gene matches. DNA of the CDR3: TGTGCCAGCAGCTTCTACCCCCAGGGGGCTGGAGAAAAACTGTTTTTT. This encodes CASSFYPQGAGEKLFF.